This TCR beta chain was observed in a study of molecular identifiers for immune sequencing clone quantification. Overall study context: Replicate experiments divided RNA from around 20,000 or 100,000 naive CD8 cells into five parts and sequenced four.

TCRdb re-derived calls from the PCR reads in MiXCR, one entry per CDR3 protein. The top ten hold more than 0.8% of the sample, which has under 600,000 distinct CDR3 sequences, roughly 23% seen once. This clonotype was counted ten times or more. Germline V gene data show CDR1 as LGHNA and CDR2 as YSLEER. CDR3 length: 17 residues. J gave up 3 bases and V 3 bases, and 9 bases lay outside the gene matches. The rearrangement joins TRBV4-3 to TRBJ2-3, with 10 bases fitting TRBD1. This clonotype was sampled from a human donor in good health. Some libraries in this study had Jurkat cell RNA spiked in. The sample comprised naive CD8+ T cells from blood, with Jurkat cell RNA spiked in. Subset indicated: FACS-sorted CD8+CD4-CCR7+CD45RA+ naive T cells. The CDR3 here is CASSQDRQGAWTDTQYF. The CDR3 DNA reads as TGCGCCAGCAGCCAGGACAGACAGGGGGCCTGGACAGATACGCAGTATTTT.